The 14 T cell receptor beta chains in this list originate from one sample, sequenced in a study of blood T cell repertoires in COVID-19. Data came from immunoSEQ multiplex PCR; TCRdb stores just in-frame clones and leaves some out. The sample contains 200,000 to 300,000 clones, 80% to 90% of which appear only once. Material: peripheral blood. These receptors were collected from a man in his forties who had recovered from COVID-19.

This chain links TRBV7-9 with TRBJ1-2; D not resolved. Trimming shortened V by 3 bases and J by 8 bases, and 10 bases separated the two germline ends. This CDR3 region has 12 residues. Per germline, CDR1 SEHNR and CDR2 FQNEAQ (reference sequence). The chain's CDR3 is CASSFAGTGYTF. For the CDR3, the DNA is TGTGCCAGCAGCTTCGCAGGAACCGGCTACACCTTC.

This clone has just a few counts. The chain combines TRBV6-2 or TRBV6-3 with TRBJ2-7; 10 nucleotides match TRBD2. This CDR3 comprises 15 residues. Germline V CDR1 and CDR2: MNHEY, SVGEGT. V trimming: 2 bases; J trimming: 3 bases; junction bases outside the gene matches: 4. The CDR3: CASSYASGRVYEQYF. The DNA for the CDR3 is TGTGCCAGCAGTTACGCTAGCGGGAGAGTCTACGAGCAGTACTTC.

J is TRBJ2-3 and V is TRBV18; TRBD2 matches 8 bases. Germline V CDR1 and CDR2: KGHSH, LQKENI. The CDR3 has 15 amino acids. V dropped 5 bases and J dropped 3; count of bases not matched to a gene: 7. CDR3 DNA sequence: TGTGCCAGCTCATTAGGGACTAGTTTGACAGATACGCAGTATTTT. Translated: CASSLGTSLTDTQYF.

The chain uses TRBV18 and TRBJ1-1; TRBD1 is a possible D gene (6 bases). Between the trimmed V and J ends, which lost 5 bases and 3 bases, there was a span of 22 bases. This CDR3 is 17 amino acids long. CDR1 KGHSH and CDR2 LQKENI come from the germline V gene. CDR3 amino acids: CASSEGWGGALDTEAFF. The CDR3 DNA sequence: TGTGCCAGCTCAGAGGGCTGGGGGGGCGCTTTGGACACTGAAGCTTTCTTT.

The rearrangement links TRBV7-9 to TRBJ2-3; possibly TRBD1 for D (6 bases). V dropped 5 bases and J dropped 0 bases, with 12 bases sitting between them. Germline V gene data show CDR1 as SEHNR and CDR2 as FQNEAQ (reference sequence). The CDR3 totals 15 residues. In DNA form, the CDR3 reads TGTGCCAGCAGCGGGAGACAGGCCAGCACAGATACGCAGTATTTT. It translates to CASSGRQASTDTQYF.

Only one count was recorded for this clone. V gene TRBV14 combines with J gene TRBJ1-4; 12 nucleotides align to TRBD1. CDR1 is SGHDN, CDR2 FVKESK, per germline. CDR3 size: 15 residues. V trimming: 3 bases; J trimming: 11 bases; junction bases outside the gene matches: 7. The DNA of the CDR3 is TGTGCCAGCAGCCACGCCGGGACAGGGGGCGGGAAACTGTTTTTT. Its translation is CASSHAGTGGGKLFF. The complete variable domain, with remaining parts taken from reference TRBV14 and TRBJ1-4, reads EAGVTQFPSHSVIEKGQTVTLRCDPISGHDNLYWYRRVMGKEIKFLLHFVKESKQDESGMPNNRFLAERTGGTYSTLKVQPAELEDSGVYFCASSHAGTGGGKLFFGSGTQLSVL.

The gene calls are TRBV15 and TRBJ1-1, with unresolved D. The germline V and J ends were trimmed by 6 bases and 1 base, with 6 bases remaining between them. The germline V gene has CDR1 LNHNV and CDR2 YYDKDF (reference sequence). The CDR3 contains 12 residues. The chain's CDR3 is CATRQWNTEAFF. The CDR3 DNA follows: TGTGCCACCAGACAATGGAACACTGAAGCTTTCTTT.

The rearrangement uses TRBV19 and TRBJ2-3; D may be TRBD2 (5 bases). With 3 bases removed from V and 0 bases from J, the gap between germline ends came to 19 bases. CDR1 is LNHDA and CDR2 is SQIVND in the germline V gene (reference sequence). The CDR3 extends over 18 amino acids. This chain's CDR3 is CASSIIIGLSPSTDTQYF. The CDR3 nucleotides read TGTGCCAGTAGTATCATTATCGGACTGTCTCCTAGCACAGATACGCAGTATTTT.

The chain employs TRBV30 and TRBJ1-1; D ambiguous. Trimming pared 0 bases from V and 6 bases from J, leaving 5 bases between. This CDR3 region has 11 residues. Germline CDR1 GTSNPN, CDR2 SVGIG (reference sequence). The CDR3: CAWSVYSEAFF. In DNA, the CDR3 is TGTGCCTGGAGTGTATACTCTGAAGCTTTCTTT.

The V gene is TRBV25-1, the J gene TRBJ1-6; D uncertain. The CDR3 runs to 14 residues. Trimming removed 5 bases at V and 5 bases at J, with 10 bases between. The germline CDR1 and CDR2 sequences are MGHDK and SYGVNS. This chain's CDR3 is CASSRRYNNSPLHF. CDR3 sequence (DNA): TGTGCCAGCAGTCGGAGGTACAATAATTCACCCCTCCACTTT.

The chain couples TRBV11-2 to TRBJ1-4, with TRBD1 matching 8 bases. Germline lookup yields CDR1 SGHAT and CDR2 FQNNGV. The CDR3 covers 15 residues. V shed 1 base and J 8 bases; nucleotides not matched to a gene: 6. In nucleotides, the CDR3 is TGTGCCAGCAGCTTAGGGACGACAGGGGACGAAAAACTGTTTTTT. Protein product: CASSLGTTGDEKLFF.

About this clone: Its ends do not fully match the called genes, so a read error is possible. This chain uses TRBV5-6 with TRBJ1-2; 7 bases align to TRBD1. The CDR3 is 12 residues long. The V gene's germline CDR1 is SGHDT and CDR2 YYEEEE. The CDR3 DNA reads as TGTGCCAGCAGCCGCGGGGCAGGGGGACGTTTATTT. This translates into CASSRGAGGRLF.

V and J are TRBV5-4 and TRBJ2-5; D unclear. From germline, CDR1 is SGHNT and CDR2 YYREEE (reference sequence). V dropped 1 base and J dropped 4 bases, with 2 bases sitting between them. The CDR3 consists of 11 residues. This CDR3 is CASSLLETQYF. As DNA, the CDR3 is TGTGCCAGCAGCTTGCTAGAGACCCAGTACTTC.

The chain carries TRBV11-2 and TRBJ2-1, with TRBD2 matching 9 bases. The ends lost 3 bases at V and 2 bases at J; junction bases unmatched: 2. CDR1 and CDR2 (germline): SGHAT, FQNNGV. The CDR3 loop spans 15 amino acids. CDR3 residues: CASSFEREAYNEQFF. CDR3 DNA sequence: TGTGCCAGCAGCTTTGAGCGGGAGGCCTACAATGAGCAGTTCTTC.